A single sample is the source of the 17 T cell receptor beta chains below, sequenced in a study of blood T cell repertoires in COVID-19. Assay used: immunoSEQ multiplex PCR; TCRdb lists only in-frame clones, some missing. The repertoire includes some 200,000 clones, roughly 80% of them detected once, and approximately 5% sits in the top ten. Sequenced sample: PBMCs or T cells enriched from blood (not recorded which). Source of these receptors: a woman aged 45 to 65 who had been exposed to COVID-19.

This clone was seen only a few times. The chain couples TRBV7-8 to TRBJ1-5; 9 bases match TRBD1. V shed 2 bases and J 5 bases; nucleotides not matched to a gene: 13. CDR3 length equals 18 residues. The germline V gene encodes CDR1 SGHVS and CDR2 FQNEAQ. CDR3 nucleotides: TGTGCCAGCAGCTTATTCACCGGGACAGGGCTTTTTCATCAGCCCCAGCATTTT. Its protein is CASSLFTGTGLFHQPQHF. Full variable domain (missing parts from reference TRBV7-8 and TRBJ1-5): GAGVSQSPRYKVAKRGQDVALRCDPISGHVSLFWYQQALGQGPEFLTYFQNEAQLDKSGLPSDRFFAERPEGSVSTLKIQRTQQEDSAVYLCASSLFTGTGLFHQPQHFGDGTRLSIL.

This chain connects TRBV10-3 to TRBJ2-1, with 7 bases matching TRBD1. Trimming took 4 bases from V and 5 from J; bases not matched to a gene: 2. The CDR3 is 13 amino acids. The germline V gene encodes CDR1 ENHRY and CDR2 SYGVKD. The DNA for the CDR3 is TGTGCCATCAGTGTCGACAGGGACAATGAGCAGTTCTTC. It is translated as CAISVDRDNEQFF.

On this clone: This sample includes further DNA sequences coding for the same CDR3. The rearrangement joins TRBV6-5 to TRBJ1-5; D is perhaps TRBD1 (5 bases). CDR3 length: 13 amino acids. CDR1 MNHEY and CDR2 SVGAGI come from the germline V gene. V was pared by 5 bases and J by 4 bases, with 9 bases between. The CDR3 nucleotides read TGTGCCAGCAGTCAGGGCCATAATCAGCCCCAGCATTTT. Translated: CASSQGHNQPQHF.

The chain uses TRBV5-1 and TRBJ1-4; D remains ambiguous. Germline V CDR1 and CDR2: SGHRS, YFSETQ. The CDR3 covers 15 residues. Trimming removed 4 bases at V and 8 bases at J, with 18 bases between. The DNA of the CDR3 is TGCGCCAGCAGCCTCGGTGAGACTCCGGGGGAAAAACTGTTTTTT. It yields the protein CASSLGETPGEKLFF.

This clone was seen a single time. The rearrangement joins TRBV18 to TRBJ1-5; D is unresolved. CDR1 and CDR2 (germline): KGHSH, LQKENI. V lost 1 base and J lost 2, with 9 bases in between. CDR3 length: 15 residues. As DNA, the CDR3 is TGTGCCAGCTCACCACGGGTTGAGGGCAATCAGCCCCAGCATTTT. Protein product: CASSPRVEGNQPQHF.

The genes are TRBV12-3 or TRBV12-4 and TRBJ2-3; D call uncertain. V shed 3 bases and J shed 2 bases, with 6 bases lying between them. This CDR3 has 13 residues. CDR3 protein: CASSFRVTDTQYF. DNA for the CDR3: TGTGCCAGCAGTTTCCGGGTCACAGATACGCAGTATTTT.

The gene calls are TRBV7-6 and TRBJ2-2, with 11 bases fitting TRBD2. The CDR3 is made up of 16 amino acids. Per the germline V gene, CDR1 is SGHVS and CDR2 is FNYEAQ. Unmatched junction bases numbered 6, after V lost 4 bases and J lost 5 bases. The CDR3 is CASSWIAGGQTGELFF. The DNA for the CDR3 is TGTGCCAGCAGCTGGATAGCGGGGGGGCAGACCGGGGAGCTGTTTTTT.

The chain is built from TRBV5-6 and TRBJ2-3; 7 bases line up with TRBD2. Trimming took 3 bases from V and 11 from J; bases not matched to a gene: 3. Looked up from germline, CDR1 is SGHDT and CDR2 is YYEEEE. The CDR3 length is 11 residues. CDR3 DNA: TGTGCCAGCAGCTGGGGGACTATGCAGTATTTT. The encoded protein is CASSWGTMQYF.

V usage is TRBV7-2 and J usage is TRBJ2-2; the match to TRBD1 covers 9 bases. The V gene's germline CDR1 is SGHTA and CDR2 FQGNSA. V shed 5 bases, J shed 15 bases, and the junction held 7 bases outside the gene matches. The CDR3 runs 12 residues. CDR3 region: CASSPGTGLLFF. The CDR3, as DNA: TGTGCCAGCAGCCCCGGGACAGGGTTGTTGTTTTTT.

This chain connects TRBV13 to TRBJ1-2; no clear D gene. The CDR3 extends over 14 amino acids. Germline values: CDR1 PRHDT, CDR2 FYEKMQ (reference sequence). Trimming took off 5 bases at V and 8 bases at J, with 18 bases between the two ends. The CDR3 spells CASSMVGLEDGYTF. In DNA form, the CDR3 reads TGTGCCAGCAGCATGGTTGGACTTGAAGACGGCTACACCTTC.

The rearrangement uses TRBV19 and TRBJ1-5, with 8 bases fitting TRBD1. CDR1 and CDR2 (germline): LNHDA, SQIVND (reference sequence). The CDR3 length is 15 residues. With V trimmed by 4 bases and J by 7 bases, 9 bases remained unmatched. Here the CDR3 DNA reads TGTGCCAGTAGTAGCGGAAAGACAGGGGCACAGCCCCAGCATTTT. Protein sequence: CASSSGKTGAQPQHF.

The chain links TRBV6-5 to TRBJ1-2; weak D call: TRBD1 (5 bases). From germline, CDR1 is MNHEY and CDR2 SVGAGI. CDR3 length: 12 amino acids. The CDR3 here is CAVTVGNYGYTF. The CDR3 region has the DNA TGTGCTGTGACAGTGGGGAACTATGGCTACACCTTC.

The chain is built from TRBV12-3 or TRBV12-4 and TRBJ2-1; D possibly corresponds to TRBD1 (5 bases). This CDR3 spans 11 amino acids. V lost 5 bases to trimming and J lost 15 bases, with 14 bases between them. CDR3 residues: CASSTDTWRFF. The CDR3 DNA sequence: TGTGCCAGCAGTACGGACACCTGGCGGTTCTTC.

A single count supports this clone. The chain joins TRBV7-2 to TRBJ2-1; possibly TRBD1 for D (7 bases). The V end was cut by 5 bases, the J end by 7 bases, with 15 bases between. Germline-derived CDR1 and CDR2 are SGHTA and FQGNSA. This CDR3 is 14 amino acids long. The CDR3 sequence is CASSEGSGGNEQFF. CDR3 DNA sequence: TGTGCCAGCAGCGAGGGATCAGGGGGGAATGAGCAGTTCTTC.

The chain carries TRBV5-1 and TRBJ2-1; 8 nucleotides align to TRBD2. The V segment lost 1 base and the J segment 9 bases; nucleotides outside the gene matches: 6. This CDR3 has 14 amino acids. From germline, CDR1 is SGHRS and CDR2 YFSETQ. The CDR3 nucleotides are TGCGCCAGCAGCTTGATCGGGGGGGCCGGTGAGCAGTTCTTC. Protein product: CASSLIGGAGEQFF.

This chain uses TRBV2 with TRBJ1-1, with unresolved D. V was shortened by 7 bases and J by 0 bases, with 12 bases between the two germline ends. Germline CDR1 is SNHLY and CDR2 is FYNNEI. CDR3 length: 14 amino acids. The CDR3 coding sequence is TGTGCCAGCACCCCCTCCGAGCTGAACACTGAAGCTTTCTTT. This translates into CASTPSELNTEAFF.

This chain links TRBV28 with TRBJ2-5; D is perhaps TRBD2 (6 bases). The V gene lost 5 bases and the J gene lost 5 bases, with 18 bases spanning the gap. This CDR3 has 15 amino acids. Germline CDR1 is MDHEN and CDR2 is SYDVKM. The CDR3 region is CASSTQRRVRETQYF. CDR3 sequence (DNA): TGTGCCAGCAGTACCCAGCGGAGGGTTAGGGAGACCCAGTACTTC.